These 8 T cell receptor beta chains were sequenced from one sample in a study of T cells after yellow fever vaccination. Using its own MiXCR run on the 5' RACE reads, TCRdb lists one record per CDR3 protein. The data hold 550,000 or so distinct CDR3 sequences, with about 19% observed a single time. Sample: PBMCs, taken 15 days after the yellow fever booster vaccination. The receptors derive from a man under 40 who received the YFV17D yellow fever vaccine.

Only a few counts were recorded for this clonotype. J is TRBJ2-4 and V is TRBV7-2; TRBD1 agrees at 8 bases. With 5 bases clipped from V and 8 bases from J, the junction kept 8 bases outside the gene matches. CDR3 length: 14 amino acids. Germline values: CDR1 SGHTA, CDR2 FQGNSA. The CDR3 DNA sequence: TGTGCCAGCAGCCCAGGACAGGGTTGGGACATTCAGTACTTC. This codes for CASSPGQGWDIQYF.

The chain recombines TRBV20-1 with TRBJ2-1, with D maybe TRBD2 (5 bases). The CDR3 runs 11 residues. In germline, CDR1 is DFQATT, CDR2 SNEGSKA (reference sequence). The CDR3 loop reads CSLKRNNEQFF. The CDR3 coding sequence is TGCAGCTTGAAGCGGAACAATGAGCAGTTCTTC.

The rearrangement joins TRBV5-4 to TRBJ2-3, with 10 bases matching TRBD2. With 0 bases clipped from V and 2 bases from J, the junction kept 6 bases outside the gene matches. This CDR3 spans 17 amino acids. Germline lookup yields CDR1 SGHNT and CDR2 YYREEE (reference sequence). The CDR3 sequence is CASSLGGSGRNTDTQYF. In DNA form, the CDR3 reads TGTGCCAGCAGCTTGGGGGGTAGCGGGAGGAACACAGATACGCAGTATTTT.

The chain uses TRBV20-1 and TRBJ2-1; 9 bases fit TRBD2. The V and J ends lost 3 bases and 7 bases, in that order; junction bases with no gene match: 7. The CDR3 totals 14 residues. Germline CDR1 reads DFQATT; CDR2 reads SNEGSKA (reference sequence). The CDR3 protein is CSASGGRAWNEQFF. The CDR3 DNA follows: TGCAGTGCTAGTGGCGGGAGGGCCTGGAATGAGCAGTTCTTC.

V gene TRBV12-3 or TRBV12-4 combines with J gene TRBJ1-4; no clear D gene. The V end lost 0 bases, the J end lost 3 bases, and 5 bases lay between the germline ends. The CDR3 loop spans 14 amino acids. In nucleotides, the CDR3 is TGTGCCAGCAGTTTAGCCTACGCTAATGAAAAACTGTTTTTT. Protein sequence: CASSLAYANEKLFF.

This clonotype was detected only a few times. The V call is TRBV12-3 or TRBV12-4, the J call TRBJ2-7; D is ambiguous. The CDR3 has 12 amino acids. V lost 3 bases and J lost 6, with 9 bases in between. The CDR3 sequence: CASSFEDLEQYF. The CDR3 DNA reads TGTGCCAGCAGTTTCGAAGACCTCGAGCAGTACTTC.

The J gene is TRBJ2-1, the V gene TRBV5-1, with D perhaps being TRBD1 or TRBD2 (5 bases each). The CDR3 totals 14 residues. Germline CDR1 SGHRS, CDR2 YFSETQ. Trimming took 6 bases from V and 6 from J, leaving 16 bases between them. The CDR3 protein is CASNQGLGTNEQFF. The CDR3 DNA is TGCGCCAGCAATCAGGGCCTAGGGACCAATGAGCAGTTCTTC.

The chain is built from TRBV20-1 and TRBJ2-1; D gene uncertain. Between the trimmed V and J ends, which lost 0 bases and 6 bases, there was a span of 9 bases. CDR1 and CDR2 from the germline V gene are DFQATT and SNEGSKA (reference sequence). This CDR3 spans 13 amino acids. The CDR3 DNA reads as TGCAGTGCTAGAGAGGCGGTTGGCAATGAGCAGTTCTTC. It codes for CSAREAVGNEQFF.